This entry concerns a single T cell receptor beta chain. Its specific antigen is unknown. Base qualities are not provided; no much larger clone lies one nucleotide away. The entry originates in a study of T-cell memory formation after mild COVID-19 listed by TCRdb under 2021. About the full investigation: TCR sequence clusters from the two donors were largely donor specific. The cohort was made up of two young adult volunteers, one female and one male, who were previously healthy. In a couple of donors, T-cell clones that expanded and contracted after mild COVID-19 were tracked by sequencing TCRalpha and TCRbeta repertoires over time.

Sequencing was performed on an Illumina NovaSeq 6000. TCRalpha and TCRbeta cDNA libraries were built by 5'RACE with constant-segment primers, adding sample barcodes and unique molecular identifiers. RNA was extracted from every sample with Trizol reagent. Libraries were amplified in two PCR steps, with a second sample barcode and Illumina TruSeq adapters added in the second step. The libraries were sequenced on an Illumina NovaSeq using 2 x 150 bp paired-end reads. In the original analysis: Reads were demultiplexed and collapsed into UMI-guided consensus sequences with migec v1.2.7. With mixcr v2.1.11, UMI consensuses were aligned to TRA and TRB V and J templates and assembled into clonotypes. Expanded or contracted clonotypes were those called significant by both edgeR and NoisET, with noise models trained on biological replicates. For edgeR calls, a false discovery rate-adjusted p below 0.01 and a log2 fold-change threshold of 1 were applied. As an exploratory analysis of dynamics, PCA with hierarchical clustering was applied to max-normalized trajectories of the 1000 most abundant clonotypes. Separately sequenced CD4+ and CD8+ repertoires were used to assign the CD4 or CD8 phenotype of responding clones. Using fastp at Q25 and MiXCR, TCRdb reprocessed the public reads and kept productive beta chains. All rows with the same CDR3 protein become a single entry with the most common DNA and genes. These V and J calls rely on TCRdb rather than the paper's analysis. The table for this sample lists approximately 500,000 distinct CDR3 sequences; nearly 25% of them were counted only once. The biggest ten clones account for around 13% of the sample.

Broader findings and caveats from the paper: Clones that contracted from day 15 to 85 showed balanced CD4/CD8 phenotypes, whereas a second wave of clones that expanded from day 15 to 37 leaned towards CD4+. Contracting CD4+ clones were found mainly in CM and EM memory subsets, while CD8+ clones were enriched in EMRA. Some responding clones were detected in pre-infection memory, which suggested that pre-existing cross-reactive memory T cells had joined the SARS-CoV-2 response. Whether the second-wave clones peaking on day 37 were SARS-CoV-2 specific was not confirmed. Only two mild cases were covered in the study, and larger cohorts including severe cases with pre-infection samples were considered necessary.

Looking up the germline V gene (reference sequence) yields CDR1 DFQATT and CDR2 SNEGSKA. V loses 5 bases at its end and J loses 2 bases; junction bases beyond the gene matches: 8. The CDR3, cysteine through phenylalanine, is 15 amino acids long. The retained sequence is limited to the CDR3, 45 bases, with the frame set at the first base. Ficoll-Paque density gradient centrifugation was the method used to isolate PBMCs. The chain is made from TRBV20-1 and TRBJ1-5, with 8 bases matching TRBD1. Sequencing was performed on PBMCs or a T cell subset sorted from them (not recorded which). The TCR comes from an adult woman who had mild COVID-19 (a few samples of this study predate the infection). The sample titles of this study are shuffled in the database, so cell type and time point are left out; the donor was told from shared clones. The CDR3 amino acid sequence is: CSASRTGRGNQPQHF. The base sequence is TGCAGTGCTTCTAGGACAGGGAGAGGCAATCAGCCCCAGCATTTT.